The rows below give T cell receptor beta chains drawn from one sample of a study of shared clonotypes between healthy human individuals. Using immunoSEQ multiplex PCR, the repertoire was profiled, and TCRdb retains in-frame clones only, with some absent. The data show about 2.4 million clones, over 85% seen once. The sample taken for sequencing was naive CD4+ T cells from PBMCs. The receptor source for this set is a man between 18 and 29 years old in good health. Some clones in this sample may be carry-over from other donors' samples. CDR3s include the opening cysteine and the closing phenylalanine or tryptophan. The order of the fields is D gene, J gene, V gene, clone size, CDR3 protein, CDR3 DNA. D genes are given only for firm matches. Expanded clones get a size class; other rows say once, few or many, or leave the size out.

. | TRBJ2-5 | TRBV5-1 | . | CASSSSLGAAETQYF | TGCGCCAGCAGCTCCTCCCTGGGGGCAGCAGAGACCCAGTACTTC
TRBD1 | TRBJ2-7 | TRBV19 | . | CASRPRTGGLYEQYF | TGTGCCAGTAGGCCCCGGACAGGGGGTTTGTACGAGCAGTACTTC
. | TRBJ2-7 | TRBV5-1 | . | CASSLASGTKKSSYEQYF | TGCGCCAGCAGCTTGGCCTCCGGGACAAAAAAATCCTCCTACGAGCAGTACTTC
TRBD2 | TRBJ2-5 | TRBV2 | . | CASRPPSSSGEVQETQYF | TGTGCCAGCAGGCCGCCGAGCTCGAGCGGGGAGGTCCAAGAGACCCAGTACTTC
. | TRBJ2-1 | TRBV5-1 | once | CASSVAGTPTEQFF | TGCGCCAGCAGCGTGGCCGGGACACCCACTGAGCAGTTCTTC
TRBD2 | TRBJ2-1 | TRBV6-6 | . | CASGGGRYYNEQFF | TGTGCCAGCGGTGGCGGGAGATATTACAATGAGCAGTTCTTC
. | TRBJ2-7 | TRBV19 | . | CASRGRGLYEQYF | TGTGCCAGTAGGGGCCGGGGGCTCTACGAGCAGTACTTC
. | TRBJ2-1 | TRBV28 | . | CASSLGRNNEQFF | TGTGCCAGCAGTTTAGGTAGGAACAATGAGCAGTTCTTC
. | TRBJ2-7 | TRBV11-3 | . | CASSHIEGGWQYF | TGTGCCAGCAGCCACATTGAGGGGGGCTGGCAGTACTTC
. | TRBJ1-5 | TRBV2 | once | CASRVRPNQPQHF | TGTGCCAGCAGGGTGAGGCCTAATCAGCCCCAGCATTTT
TRBD1 | TRBJ1-2 | TRBV6-5 | . | CARQRQGRDYGYTF | TGTGCCAGACAAAGACAGGGGCGGGACTATGGCTACACCTTC
. | TRBJ2-1 | TRBV28 | . | CASSRGTSYNEQFF | TGTGCCAGCAGTCGGGGGACCTCCTACAATGAGCAGTTCTTC
. | TRBJ2-7 | TRBV4-3 | . | CASSRNTGTESSYEQYF | TGCGCCAGCAGCCGAAATACCGGGACCGAGAGCTCCTACGAGCAGTACTTC
. | TRBJ2-7 | TRBV7-8 | . | CASSRDRIDEQYF | TGTGCCAGCAGCCGAGACCGTATAGACGAGCAGTACTTC
. | TRBJ2-5 | TRBV7-6 | . | CASSLYPILQETQYF | TGTGCCAGCAGCTTGTATCCGATACTCCAAGAGACCCAGTACTTC
. | TRBJ1-5 | TRBV6-1 | . | CASSEAKGYSNQPQHF | TGTGCCAGCAGTGAAGCGAAAGGCTATAGCAATCAGCCCCAGCATTTT
. | TRBJ2-2 | TRBV7-8 | . | CASSPRLDYHPGELFF | TGTGCCAGCAGCCCCAGACTAGACTACCACCCAGGGGAGCTGTTTTTT